This passage covers 26 T cell receptor beta chains from one sample sequenced in a study of CD8 T cells in ankylosing spondylitis. Whole-study results and caveats: Typical of ankylosing spondylitis blood, it appeared, was a TCR beta motif of under 10 highly homologous variants.

TCRdb passed the 5' RACE reads through MiXCR, listing each CDR3 protein once. The profile shows around 490,000 distinct CDR3 sequences, about 5.4% of them singletons. These receptors have no identified antigens. Material for sequencing was blood, either unsorted or a sorted T cell fraction (not recorded which). The receptor source for this set is a male donor with ankylosing spondylitis.

This clonotype was observed at least ten times. The V call is TRBV10-3, the J call TRBJ2-5, with D possibly TRBD2 on 6 matching bases. The CDR3 is 16 amino acids. CDR1 ENHRY and CDR2 SYGVKD come from the germline V gene. Trimming pared 11 bases from V and 5 bases from J, leaving 27 bases between. This chain's CDR3 is CASSLIWEAPGETQYF. In nucleotides, the CDR3 is TGTGCCTCAAGCCTTATTTGGGAGGCGCCCGGTGAGACCCAGTACTTC.

In its sample, this clonotype was seen many times. The chain recombines TRBV7-9 with TRBJ1-1, with D uncertain. This CDR3 region has 14 residues. The V end lost 5 bases, the J end lost 6 bases, and 16 bases lay between the germline ends. Germline loops: CDR1 SEHNR, CDR2 FQNEAQ (reference sequence). The CDR3 DNA reads TGTGCCAGCAGCGGGGAGGCAGTTCGTCCTGAAGCTTTCTTT. Its translation: CASSGEAVRPEAFF.

Many counts were recorded for this clonotype. The V call is TRBV6-2 or TRBV6-3, the J call TRBJ1-2, with 8 bases aligning to TRBD1. V trimming: 6 bases; J trimming: 2 bases; junction bases outside the gene matches: 5. From germline, CDR1 is MNHEY and CDR2 SVGEGT. The length of the CDR3 is 14 residues. This CDR3 is CASSWTGSNYGYTF. CDR3 bases: TGTGCCAGCAGCTGGACAGGGAGCAACTATGGCTACACCTTC.

This clonotype has at least ten counts. This chain uses TRBV7-9 with TRBJ2-2; D not certain. CDR3 length equals 15 residues. The V and J ends lost 5 bases and 8 bases respectively, with 18 bases between them. Germline-derived CDR1 and CDR2 are SEHNR and FQNEAQ (reference sequence). The CDR3 DNA follows: TGTGCCAGCAGCGCCTCAGGACGGCTCCTAGGGGAGCTGTTTTTT. Translation gives CASSASGRLLGELFF.

This chain joins TRBV7-2 and TRBJ2-5; perhaps TRBD2 as D (5 bases). The CDR3 covers 15 residues. The germline CDR1 and CDR2 sequences are SGHTA and FQGNSA. Between the trimmed V and J ends, which lost 5 bases and 1 base, there was a span of 14 bases. CDR3 in amino acids: CASSIGSATQETQYF. The CDR3 coding sequence is TGTGCCAGCAGCATCGGTAGCGCAACCCAAGAGACCCAGTACTTC.

Only a few counts were recorded for this clonotype. The genes are TRBV18 and TRBJ2-3; D remains ambiguous. The germline V gene encodes CDR1 KGHSH and CDR2 LQKENI. V was cut by 0 bases and J by 2 bases, with 9 bases left in between. The CDR3 totals 15 residues. The CDR3 spells CASSPPGRYTDTQYF. The CDR3 DNA is TGTGCCAGCTCACCACCGGGCAGGTACACAGATACGCAGTATTTT.

This clonotype was observed a single time. The CDR3 here is CASSLDSDSNQPQHF. The DNA for the CDR3 is TGCGCCAGCAGCTTGGACAGCGATAGCAATCAGCCCCAGCATTTT. The V and J genes are TRBV5-1 and TRBJ1-5, with D unclear. This CDR3 is 15 amino acids long. Per the germline V gene, CDR1 is SGHRS and CDR2 is YFSETQ. The V end was cut by 0 bases, the J end by 0 bases, with 7 bases between.

This clonotype occurred many times. The chain combines TRBV15 with TRBJ1-2; a weak D match, TRBD1 (6 bases). V was shortened by 1 base and J by 14 bases, with 14 bases between the two germline ends. The germline CDR1 and CDR2 sequences are LNHNV and YYDKDF (reference sequence). CDR3 length: 12 residues. This CDR3 is CATSRARGIGTF. The CDR3 region has the DNA TGTGCCACCAGCAGAGCCAGGGGTATTGGTACCTTC.

Many counts were recorded for this clonotype. V usage is TRBV25-1 and J usage is TRBJ2-5; D is possibly TRBD1 (6 bases). This CDR3 has 13 amino acids. Germline V gene lookup returns CDR1 MGHDK and CDR2 SYGVNS. Trimming left V 6 bases short and J 2 bases short, with 10 bases between. The CDR3 sequence: CASRRTEQETQYF. The CDR3 region has the DNA TGTGCCAGCAGAAGGACAGAACAAGAGACCCAGTACTTC.

The chain employs TRBV5-5 and TRBJ2-7, with D possibly being TRBD1 or TRBD2 (5 bases each). Germline V gene lookup returns CDR1 SGHKS and CDR2 YYEKEE (reference sequence). This CDR3 contains 12 residues. With 7 bases removed from V and 6 bases from J, the gap between germline ends came to 14 bases. Written as DNA, the CDR3 is TGTGCCAGCCAGGAGGACACCTTCGAGCAGTACTTC. Protein sequence: CASQEDTFEQYF.

This clonotype was seen a few times. A much larger clone lies a single base off, so this may be a read error. The chain employs TRBV7-2 and TRBJ2-3; D remains unclear. Germline loops: CDR1 SGHTA, CDR2 FQGNSA. The CDR3 spans 12 residues. V shed 1 base and J shed 8 bases, with 7 bases lying between them. The CDR3 loop is CASSLVVVTQYF. CDR3 in DNA: TGTGCCAGCAGCTTAGTTGTAGTTACGCAGTATTTT.

In this sample, this clonotype turned up many times. This chain uses TRBV29-1 with TRBJ1-4, with no clear D. Trimming took 4 bases from V and 2 from J, leaving 8 bases between them. The CDR3 contains 13 residues. Germline V gene sequence: CDR1 SQVTM, CDR2 ANQGSEA. This CDR3 is CSVGPGTNEKLFF. The CDR3, as DNA: TGCAGCGTTGGTCCCGGGACTAATGAAAAACTGTTTTTT.

This clonotype was seen at least ten times. The chain is built from TRBV5-1 and TRBJ1-1; a possible D gene is TRBD1 (6 bases). Germline V CDR1 and CDR2: SGHRS, YFSETQ. The CDR3 spans 14 residues. The V gene lost 3 bases and the J gene lost 1 base, with 10 bases spanning the gap. CDR3 amino acids: CASSSGTRNTEAFF. In nucleotides, the CDR3 is TGCGCCAGCAGCTCCGGGACAAGGAACACTGAAGCTTTCTTT.

This clonotype was seen repeatedly, ten times or more. This rearrangement joins TRBV7-2 to TRBJ1-6; D gene uncertain. Trimming pared 2 bases from V and 8 bases from J, leaving 10 bases between. The CDR3 consists of 14 residues. Germline V gives CDR1 SGHTA, CDR2 FQGNSA. The CDR3 is CASSLLVTDSPLHF. CDR3 coding DNA: TGTGCCAGCAGCTTACTCGTGACGGATTCACCCCTCCACTTT.

At least ten counts were recorded for this clonotype. The chain is built from TRBV7-2 and TRBJ2-4, with 8 nucleotides matching TRBD1. The CDR3 is 14 amino acids. Germline V lookup: CDR1 SGHTA, CDR2 FQGNSA. V dropped 5 bases and J dropped 6; count of bases not matched to a gene: 6. CDR3 nucleotides: TGTGCCAGCAGCCCGCACAGGGGGGCAAACATTCAGTACTTC. It encodes CASSPHRGANIQYF.

This clonotype was recorded at least ten times. The chain has TRBV24-1 and TRBJ2-4; D is ambiguous. The CDR3 runs 16 residues. The germline V gene encodes CDR1 KGHDR and CDR2 SFDVKD. The V end lost 3 bases, the J end lost 5 bases, and 16 bases lay between the germline ends. CDR3 nucleotides: TGTGCCACCAGTGATAAACAGCGCATAAGGGAAAACATTCAGTACTTC. It is translated as CATSDKQRIRENIQYF.

Many counts were recorded for this clonotype. The chain is built from TRBV15 and TRBJ2-3; D gene uncertain. The CDR3 is made up of 14 amino acids. Germline V gene lookup returns CDR1 LNHNV and CDR2 YYDKDF (reference sequence). Deletions cut 0 bases from V and 5 bases from J, with 9 bases between. The CDR3 DNA sequence: TGTGCCACCAGCAGAGAGATCCTCGAAGATACGCAGTATTTT. Its protein is CATSREILEDTQYF.

The chain uses TRBV5-1 and TRBJ2-5; D unresolved. The V gene lost 4 bases and the J gene lost 5 bases, with 12 bases spanning the gap. CDR1 is SGHRS and CDR2 is YFSETQ in the germline V gene. The length of the CDR3 is 13 residues. The CDR3 is CASSDRSSETQYF. CDR3 DNA sequence: TGCGCCAGCAGCGACCGGAGTTCCGAGACCCAGTACTTC.

V and J are TRBV5-6 and TRBJ2-7; D is uncertain. Trimming removed 7 bases from V and 2 bases from J, with 13 bases in between. This CDR3 has 13 amino acids. CDR1 SGHDT and CDR2 YYEEEE come from the germline V gene. CDR3 residues: CASGPGLPYEQYF. The CDR3 DNA sequence: TGTGCCAGCGGCCCCGGGCTCCCCTACGAGCAGTACTTC.

This clonotype was picked up many times. J is TRBJ2-3 and V is TRBV29-1; 9 nucleotides align to TRBD1. V gave up 5 bases and J gave up 4 bases; unmatched junction bases: 4. Looked up from germline, CDR1 is SQVTM and CDR2 is ANQGSEA. The CDR3 sequence is 13 residues long. The CDR3 coding sequence is TGCAGCGTTCGGGACAGGGAGGCAGATACGCAGTATTTT. Protein product: CSVRDREADTQYF.

This clonotype has a handful of counts. The gene calls are TRBV20-1 and TRBJ2-7; no clear D gene. Trimming pared 5 bases from V and 2 bases from J, leaving 4 bases between. Germline V CDR1 and CDR2: DFQATT, SNEGSKA (reference sequence). The CDR3 extends over 10 amino acids. CDR3 in DNA: TGCAGTGCTCGAGCCTACGAGCAGTACTTC. The encoded protein is CSARAYEQYF.

This clonotype was seen repeatedly, ten times or more. This rearrangement joins TRBV12-3 or TRBV12-4 to TRBJ1-5, with TRBD1 as a possible D gene (5 bases). This CDR3 has 15 amino acids. The V end lost 5 bases, the J end lost 7 bases, and 18 bases lay between the germline ends. The CDR3 protein is CASSQSVAGRQPQHF. In nucleotides, the CDR3 is TGTGCCAGCAGTCAAAGCGTGGCAGGGAGACAGCCCCAGCATTTT.

In this sample, this clonotype turned up many times. The chain carries TRBV6-5 and TRBJ2-2; D is possibly TRBD1 or TRBD2 (5 bases each). The length of the CDR3 is 14 residues. Germline V gives CDR1 MNHEY, CDR2 SVGAGI. V was shortened by 2 bases and J by 5 bases, with 9 bases between the two germline ends. CDR3 sequence (DNA): TGTGCCAGCAGTTACGACAGCGGTACCGGGGAGCTGTTTTTT. The encoded protein is CASSYDSGTGELFF.

The sample holds many counts of this clonotype. The V and J genes are TRBV18 and TRBJ2-2; D might be TRBD2 (5 bases). The CDR3 loop spans 17 amino acids. The V end lost 3 bases, the J end lost 5 bases, and 19 bases lay between the germline ends. CDR1 is KGHSH, CDR2 LQKENI, per germline. In DNA, the CDR3 is TGTGCCAGCTCACCCTCGGTTAGCCGCAGAGGGACCGGGGAGCTGTTTTTT. This sequence encodes CASSPSVSRRGTGELFF.

The sample holds a few counts of this clonotype. The chain recombines TRBV5-1 with TRBJ2-7; the D is unclear. CDR1 SGHRS and CDR2 YFSETQ come from the germline V gene. This CDR3 is built from 14 residues. The V and J ends lost 0 bases and 0 bases respectively, with 7 bases between them. The CDR3 spells CASSLEDGSYEQYF. The CDR3 DNA reads as TGCGCCAGCAGCTTGGAGGACGGCTCCTACGAGCAGTACTTC.

This clonotype has a count of ten or more. The V gene is TRBV12-3 or TRBV12-4, the J gene TRBJ1-2; D uncertain. V lost 7 bases and J 12 bases, leaving 15 bases between the germline ends. The CDR3 runs to 11 residues. The CDR3 spells CASNRGQVHTF. The CDR3 DNA reads TGTGCCAGCAATCGGGGTCAGGTCCACACCTTC.